This T cell receptor beta chain emerged from a study of shared clonotypes between healthy human individuals. Study findings and constraints: Only blood underwent sampling, and tissue repertoires likely differ.

The germline CDR1 and CDR2 sequences are SGHRS and YFSETQ. This CDR3 has 14 residues. V shed 5 bases and J 5 bases; nucleotides not matched to a gene: 5. A note on this clone: The antigen is unknown. At the DNA level, this CDR3 is encoded by other sequences in the same sample as well.

Several immunoSEQ 96-well plates shared each subset's DNA, each plate a replicate. The repertoire was sequenced with immunoSEQ multiplex PCR; TCRdb's copy has only in-frame clones and lacks some. This table holds 2.5 million or so clones, approximately 92% found once. This receptor was identified in a man between 18 and 29 years old in good health. Sequenced input: naive CD4+ T cells sorted from blood. Subset of the sample: CD45RA+ positively selected. The chain joins TRBV5-1 to TRBJ1-5, with 9 nucleotides matching TRBD1. CDR3 sequence (DNA): TGCGCCAGCAGTCCAACAGGGGGCGATCAGCCCCAGCATTTT. Protein product: CASSPTGGDQPQHF.